This T cell receptor beta chain was sequenced during a study of blood T cells in healthy people across ages (dated by TCRdb to the mid-2010s). Background on the whole study: In model experiments, template switching captured roughly one uniquely barcoded TCR beta cDNA molecule for every two T cells. Using deep sequencing normalized with unique cDNA molecular identifiers, the study measured how TCR beta repertoire diversity changes with age. The donors were split into four age groups: young (average roughly 15 years), middle-aged (roughly 39), aged (62) and long-lived (approximately 80). Donors of different ages were randomly distributed across sequencing lanes to avoid experimental bias. Using the same blood draw, the study looked at two additional independent replicas of 1 million unique cDNA reads for two donors, one aged 18 to 29 and the other aged 80 or older. General study outcomes and caveats: Estimates of total diversity based on one million sequenced T cells were regarded as lower bounds and as underestimates. As age increased, observed TCR beta diversity per million T cells dropped in a roughly linear way, and a significant reduction was already evident by age 40. Compared with the aged group, the long-lived group had more naive CD4+ T cells, fewer expanded clones and increased TCR diversity, suggesting age selection. Because profiling used bulk unsorted PBMCs, naive and antigen-experienced compartments could not be compared conclusively. Donor CMV infection status was unknown, potentially confounding age-related changes in expanded clonotypes. A strong correlation was found between observed TCR beta diversity and the percentage of naive T cells measured by flow cytometry.

Comment on this clonotype: The target of this receptor is not known. Per-nucleotide qualities are absent, and no much larger clonotype sits a single base away.

The CDR3 has 13 amino acids, counting the end cysteine and phenylalanine. Only the CDR3 portion is preserved as DNA: 39 bases, with reading frame beginning at the first base. Taken from the germline V gene, the CDR1 and CDR2 loops are MNHEY and SVGEGT. A distance of 9 bases separates the germline ends of V and J, which lose 3 bases and 4 bases respectively. Library generation was performed with 5' RACE. The sample was run on an Illumina HiSeq 2500. A second roughly 7 to 12 cycle PCR used a sample-barcoded 5' primer and a J-beta primer mix. Each TCR beta cDNA molecule received a unique molecular identifier from a template-switch 5' adaptor carrying 12 random nucleotides. Each sample yielded at least 3 million CDR3-containing paired-end reads. First-strand cDNA was synthesized from all RNA with the Mint cDNA synthesis kit, primed by a TRBC-specific oligonucleotide. After uracil-DNA glycosylase treatment, a first 18-cycle PCR used universal primers M1SS and BC2_uni_R on all cDNA. Per the source publication's procedure: Normalization of each sample was performed by random selection of 1 million high-quality reads, each carrying a distinct molecular identifier. Instead of being binned into consensus sequences, reads that shared molecular identifiers were thrown out. MiTCR, set to a Q25 quality threshold and the strictest error-elimination algorithm, was used for CDR3 identification, clonotype clustering and error correction. A nonparametric unseen species model using Euler transformation provided a lower-bound estimate of total TCR beta diversity. TCRdb reanalyzed the raw reads on its own, using fastp at Q25 for trimming and MiXCR for clone calling, and kept in-frame beta chains. Each record represents a unique CDR3 protein, reported with the most common genes and DNA among its rows. V and J calls and clone size were set by TCRdb, not the authors. The sample contains 1.5 million to 2 million distinct CDR3 sequences, approximately 28% of them found a single time. Of the sample, 7.7% is held by the ten largest clones.

The roughly 37 donors, aged about 6 to 95 years, were systemically healthy Caucasian individuals from Russia. Each donor gave ten milliliters of peripheral blood, drawn into EDTA-treated Vacutainer tubes. Ficoll-Paque density-gradient centrifugation was used to isolate PBMCs, with at least 6.5 million per sample. Trizol reagent was used to extract total RNA from the PBMCs, yielding at least 6 micrograms per sample. For every donor, flow cytometry on a PBMC aliquot measured the percentage of naive CD45RAhigh/CD27high T cells. The receptor chain draws on TRBV6-2 or TRBV6-3 and TRBJ1-2; the D gene cannot be resolved reliably. Sample: blood. This TCR derives from a woman aged 25-40 years in good health. The CDR3 has the sequence CASSYSDRYGYTF. The sequenced DNA is TGTGCCAGCAGTTATAGCGATCGCTATGGCTACACCTTC.